This TCR beta chain comes out of a study of cytomegalovirus exposure and HLA in healthy donors. About this clone: What it binds is unknown.

The PCR ran on 60 Vbeta and 13 Jbeta primers. Sequenced by immunoSEQ multiplex PCR; TCRdb stores in-frame clones only, minus some. The table lists about 150,000 clones, 60% to 80% of them singletons. The CDR3 extends over 13 amino acids. V gave up 3 bases and J gave up 6 bases; unmatched junction bases: 6. Germline V CDR1 and CDR2: SGDLS, YYNGEE. Study-wide points: When a later analysis compared HLA-associated TCR beta chains with equally common others, the HLA-associated chains turned out to be more clonally expanded and to have lower generation probabilities. In a later analysis, most CMV-associated TCR beta chains appeared HLA-restricted.

V is TRBV9 and J is TRBJ2-7; TRBD2 aligns across 7 bases. Sequences were obtained from PBMCs. This TCR was sampled from a male donor in good health and CMV-seronegative. CDR3 amino acids: CASSDRPGGEQYF. The DNA for the CDR3 is TGTGCCAGCAGCGACCGGCCGGGGGGCGAGCAGTACTTC.